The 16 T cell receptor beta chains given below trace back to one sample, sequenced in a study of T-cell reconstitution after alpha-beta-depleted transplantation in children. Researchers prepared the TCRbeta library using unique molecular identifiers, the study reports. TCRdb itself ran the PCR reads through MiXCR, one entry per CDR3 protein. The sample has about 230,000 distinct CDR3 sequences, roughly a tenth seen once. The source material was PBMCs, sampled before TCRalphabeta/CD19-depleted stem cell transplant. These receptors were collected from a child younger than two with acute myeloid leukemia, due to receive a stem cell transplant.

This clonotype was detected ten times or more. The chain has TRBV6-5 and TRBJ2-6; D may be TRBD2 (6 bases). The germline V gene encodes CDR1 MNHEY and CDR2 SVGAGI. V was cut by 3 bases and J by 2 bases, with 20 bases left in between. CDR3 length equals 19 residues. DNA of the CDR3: TGTGCCAGCAGTTATAGCATCGGCAGGGAGGTCACTGGGGCCAACGTCCTGACTTTC. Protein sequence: CASSYSIGREVTGANVLTF.

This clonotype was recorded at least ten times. DNA for the CDR3: TGTGCCAGCAGCCAAGTCGGGACAACTAATGAAAAACTGTTTTTT. Protein sequence: CASSQVGTTNEKLFF. The chain couples TRBV4-2 to TRBJ1-4; D is uncertain. There are 15 residues in the CDR3. Germline assignment: CDR1 LGHNA and CDR2 YNFKEQ. The V end lost 1 base, the J end lost 0 bases, and 6 bases lay between the germline ends.

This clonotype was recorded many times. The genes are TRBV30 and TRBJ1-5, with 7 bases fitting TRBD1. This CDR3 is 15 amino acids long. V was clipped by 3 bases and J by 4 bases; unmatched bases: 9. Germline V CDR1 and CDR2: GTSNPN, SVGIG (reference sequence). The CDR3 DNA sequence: TGTGCCTGGAGCCTTTGGACAGGCCTGAATCAGCCCCAGCATTTT. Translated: CAWSLWTGLNQPQHF.

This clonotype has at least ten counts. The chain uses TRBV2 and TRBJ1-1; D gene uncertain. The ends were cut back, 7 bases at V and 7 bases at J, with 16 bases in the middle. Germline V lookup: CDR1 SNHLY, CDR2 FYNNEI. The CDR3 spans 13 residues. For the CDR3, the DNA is TGTGCCAGCAACGCAAGAGCTTGGGATGAAGCTTTCTTT. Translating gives CASNARAWDEAFF. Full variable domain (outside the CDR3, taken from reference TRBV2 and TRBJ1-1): EPEVTQTPSHQVTQMGQEVILRCVPISNHLYFYWYRQILGQKVEFLVSFYNNEISEKSEIFDDQFSVERPDGSNFTLKIRSTKLEDSAMYFCASNARAWDEAFFGQGTRLTVV.

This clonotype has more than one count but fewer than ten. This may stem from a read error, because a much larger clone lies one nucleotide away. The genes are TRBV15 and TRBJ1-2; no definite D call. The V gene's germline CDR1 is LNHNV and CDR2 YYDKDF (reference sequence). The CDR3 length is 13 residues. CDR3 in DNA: TGTGCCACCAGCAGAGATCCTTGGGCTTACTACCCCTTC. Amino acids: CATSRDPWAYYPF.

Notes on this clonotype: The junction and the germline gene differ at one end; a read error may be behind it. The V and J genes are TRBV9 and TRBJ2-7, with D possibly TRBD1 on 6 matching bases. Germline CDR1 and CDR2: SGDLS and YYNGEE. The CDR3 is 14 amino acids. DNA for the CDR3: TGTGCCAGCAGTGCTAGGCTGGACAGCTACGAGCAGTGCTTC. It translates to CASSARLDSYEQCF.

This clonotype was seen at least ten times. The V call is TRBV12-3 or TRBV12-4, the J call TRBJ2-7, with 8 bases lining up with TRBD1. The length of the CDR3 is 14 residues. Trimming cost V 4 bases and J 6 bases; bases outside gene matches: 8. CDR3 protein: CASSSPGGMSEQYF. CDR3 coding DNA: TGTGCCAGCAGTTCCCCAGGGGGCATGAGCGAGCAGTACTTC.

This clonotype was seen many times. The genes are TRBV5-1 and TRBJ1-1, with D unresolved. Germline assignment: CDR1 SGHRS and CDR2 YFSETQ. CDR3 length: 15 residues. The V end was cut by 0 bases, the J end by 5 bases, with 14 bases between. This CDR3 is CASSLEAGSGTEAFF. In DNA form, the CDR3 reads TGCGCCAGCAGCTTGGAGGCAGGTTCGGGAACTGAAGCTTTCTTT.

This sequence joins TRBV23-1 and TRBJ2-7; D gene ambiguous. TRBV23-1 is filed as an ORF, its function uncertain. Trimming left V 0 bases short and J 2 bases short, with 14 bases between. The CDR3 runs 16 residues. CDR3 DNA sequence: TGCGCCAGCAGTCAATCGTTTCTGGGCCACCCCTACGAGCAGTACTTC. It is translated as CASSQSFLGHPYEQYF.

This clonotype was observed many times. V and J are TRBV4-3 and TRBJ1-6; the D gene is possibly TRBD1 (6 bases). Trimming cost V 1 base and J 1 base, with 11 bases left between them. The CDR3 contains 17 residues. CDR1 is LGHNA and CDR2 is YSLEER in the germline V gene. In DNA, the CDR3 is TGCGCCAGCAGCCAAGTCCAGGGGAGGTCCTATAATTCACCCCTCCACTTT. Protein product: CASSQVQGRSYNSPLHF.

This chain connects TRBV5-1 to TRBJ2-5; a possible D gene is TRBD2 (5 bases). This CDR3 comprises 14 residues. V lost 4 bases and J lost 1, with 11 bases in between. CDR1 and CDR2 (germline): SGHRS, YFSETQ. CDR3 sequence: CASSPDLAQETQYF. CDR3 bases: TGCGCCAGCAGCCCGGACCTAGCCCAAGAGACCCAGTACTTC.

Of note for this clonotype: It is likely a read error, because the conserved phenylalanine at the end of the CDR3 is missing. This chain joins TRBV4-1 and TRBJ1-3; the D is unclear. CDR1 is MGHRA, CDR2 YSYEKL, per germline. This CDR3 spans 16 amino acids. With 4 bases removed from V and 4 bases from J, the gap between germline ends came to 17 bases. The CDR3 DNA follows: TGCGCCAGCAGCCCTGGTAGGCCAGCACGGGGAAACACCATATATTTA. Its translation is CASSPGRPARGNTIYL.

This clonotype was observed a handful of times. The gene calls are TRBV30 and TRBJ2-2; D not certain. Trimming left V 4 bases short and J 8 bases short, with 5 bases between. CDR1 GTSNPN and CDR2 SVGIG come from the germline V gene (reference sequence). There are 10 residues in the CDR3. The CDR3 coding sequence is TGTGCCTGGATGCAAGGGGAGCTGTTTTTT. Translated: CAWMQGELFF.

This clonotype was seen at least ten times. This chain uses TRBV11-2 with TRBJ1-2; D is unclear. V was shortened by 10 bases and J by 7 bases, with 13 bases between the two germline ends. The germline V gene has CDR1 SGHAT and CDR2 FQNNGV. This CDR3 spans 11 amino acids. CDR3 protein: CAIAGRGGYTF. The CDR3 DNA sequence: TGTGCCATCGCCGGGAGAGGTGGCTACACCTTC.

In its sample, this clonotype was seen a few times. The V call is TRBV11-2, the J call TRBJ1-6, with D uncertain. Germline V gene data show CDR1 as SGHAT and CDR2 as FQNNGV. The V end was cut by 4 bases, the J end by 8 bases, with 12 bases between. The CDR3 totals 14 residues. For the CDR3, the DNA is TGTGCCAGCAGCTCCCGTTACGGGGATTCACCCCTCCACTTT. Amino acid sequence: CASSSRYGDSPLHF.

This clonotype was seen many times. The CDR3 protein is CASSEEYGTGGDSNQPQHF. For the CDR3, the DNA is TGTGCCAGCAGTGAAGAATACGGGACAGGGGGTGACAGCAATCAGCCCCAGCATTTT. The chain employs TRBV2 and TRBJ1-5, with 11 bases that match TRBD1. V shed 1 base and J 1 base; nucleotides not matched to a gene: 9. CDR1 and CDR2 from the germline V gene are SNHLY and FYNNEI. This CDR3 region has 19 residues.